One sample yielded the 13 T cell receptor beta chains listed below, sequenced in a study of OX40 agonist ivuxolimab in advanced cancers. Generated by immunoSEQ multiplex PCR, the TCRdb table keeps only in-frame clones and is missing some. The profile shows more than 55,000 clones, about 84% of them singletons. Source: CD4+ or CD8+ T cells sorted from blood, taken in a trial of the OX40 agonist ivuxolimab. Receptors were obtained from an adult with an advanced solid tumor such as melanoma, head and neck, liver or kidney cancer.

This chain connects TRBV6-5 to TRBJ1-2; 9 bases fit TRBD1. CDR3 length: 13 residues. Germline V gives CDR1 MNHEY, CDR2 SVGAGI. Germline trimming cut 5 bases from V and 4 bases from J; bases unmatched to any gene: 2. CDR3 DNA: TGTGCCAGCAGTAGGACAGGGGTCTATGGCTACACCTTC. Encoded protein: CASSRTGVYGYTF.

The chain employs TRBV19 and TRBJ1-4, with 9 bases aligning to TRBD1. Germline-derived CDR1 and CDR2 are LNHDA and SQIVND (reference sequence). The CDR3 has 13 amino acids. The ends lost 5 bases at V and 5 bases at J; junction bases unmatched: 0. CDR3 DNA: TGTGCCAGTAGTGGACAGGGGAATGAAAAACTGTTTTTT. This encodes CASSGQGNEKLFF.

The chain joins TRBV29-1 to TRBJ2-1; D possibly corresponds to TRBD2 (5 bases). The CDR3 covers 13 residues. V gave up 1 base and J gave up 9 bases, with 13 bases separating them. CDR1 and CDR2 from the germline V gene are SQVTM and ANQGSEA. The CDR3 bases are TGCAGCGTTGAAGTCCGGGGAGTTGGTGAGCAGTTCTTC. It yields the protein CSVEVRGVGEQFF.

CDR3 protein: CASSDQTGGDEQYF. The CDR3 bases are TGCGCCAGCAGCGACCAGACAGGGGGGGACGAGCAGTACTTC. The chain uses TRBV5-1 and TRBJ2-7; 9 nucleotides agree with TRBD1. The CDR3 is made up of 14 amino acids. With 4 bases clipped from V and 5 bases from J, the junction kept 7 bases outside the gene matches. The germline V gene encodes CDR1 SGHRS and CDR2 YFSETQ.

The CDR3, as DNA: TGTGCCACCAGCAGAGATCGTGGCAGGTTCACAGATACGCAGTATTTT. Residues: CATSRDRGRFTDTQYF. This sequence joins TRBV15 and TRBJ2-3; D is unresolved. Germline-derived CDR1 and CDR2 are LNHNV and YYDKDF (reference sequence). The length of the CDR3 is 16 residues. Between the trimmed V and J ends, which lost 0 bases and 2 bases, there was a span of 12 bases.

CDR3 in amino acids: CSAGGTPRETQYF. CDR3 coding DNA: TGCAGCGCTGGGGGAACCCCCCGGGAGACCCAGTACTTC. The gene calls are TRBV29-1 and TRBJ2-5; either TRBD1 or TRBD2 may supply D (5 bases each). The CDR3 consists of 13 residues. With 7 bases removed from V and 5 bases from J, the gap between germline ends came to 17 bases. Germline V lookup: CDR1 SQVTM, CDR2 ANQGSEA.

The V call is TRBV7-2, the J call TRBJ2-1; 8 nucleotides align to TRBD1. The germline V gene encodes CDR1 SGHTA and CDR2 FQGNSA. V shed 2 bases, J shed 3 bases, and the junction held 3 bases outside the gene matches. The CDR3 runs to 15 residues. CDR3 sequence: CASSLQTGVYNEQFF. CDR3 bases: TGTGCCAGCAGCTTACAGACAGGGGTCTACAATGAGCAGTTCTTC. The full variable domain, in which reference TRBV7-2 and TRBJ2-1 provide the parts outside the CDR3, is GAGVSQSPSNKVTEKGKDVELRCDPISGHTALYWYRQSLGQGLEFLIYFQGNSAPDKSGLPSDRFSAERTGGSVSTLTIQRTQQEDSAVYLCASSLQTGVYNEQFFGPGTRLTVL.

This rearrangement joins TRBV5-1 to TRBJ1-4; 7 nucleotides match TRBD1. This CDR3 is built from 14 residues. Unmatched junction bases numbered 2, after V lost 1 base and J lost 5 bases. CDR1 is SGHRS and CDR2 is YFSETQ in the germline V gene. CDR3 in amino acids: CASSLQQGNEKLFF. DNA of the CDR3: TGCGCCAGCAGCTTGCAACAGGGGAATGAAAAACTGTTTTTT.

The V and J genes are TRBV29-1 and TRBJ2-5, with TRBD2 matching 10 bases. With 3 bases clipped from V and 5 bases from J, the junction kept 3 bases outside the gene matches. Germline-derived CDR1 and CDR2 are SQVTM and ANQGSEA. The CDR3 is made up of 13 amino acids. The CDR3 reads CSVEASGSETQYF. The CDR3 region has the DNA TGCAGCGTTGAGGCTAGCGGGAGTGAGACCCAGTACTTC.

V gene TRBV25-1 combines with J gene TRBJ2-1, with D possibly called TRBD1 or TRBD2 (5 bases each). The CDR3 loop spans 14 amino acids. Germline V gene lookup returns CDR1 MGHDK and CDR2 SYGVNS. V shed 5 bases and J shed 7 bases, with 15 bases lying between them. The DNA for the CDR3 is TGTGCCAGCAGTCGCTCCGGGACCACGAATGAGCAGTTCTTC. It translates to CASSRSGTTNEQFF.

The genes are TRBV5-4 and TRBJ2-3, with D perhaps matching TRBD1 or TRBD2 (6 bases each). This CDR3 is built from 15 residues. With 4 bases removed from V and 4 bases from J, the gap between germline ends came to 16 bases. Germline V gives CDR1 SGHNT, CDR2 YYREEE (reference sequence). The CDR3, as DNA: TGTGCCAGCAGCCAAGACGGAGGGGGAGCAGATACGCAGTATTTT. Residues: CASSQDGGGADTQYF.

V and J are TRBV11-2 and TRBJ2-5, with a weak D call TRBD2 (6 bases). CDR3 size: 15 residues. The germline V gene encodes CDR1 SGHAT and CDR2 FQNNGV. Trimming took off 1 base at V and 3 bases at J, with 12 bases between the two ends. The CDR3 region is CASSLGRTKEETQYF. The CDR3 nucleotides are TGTGCCAGCAGCTTAGGGCGGACTAAGGAAGAGACCCAGTACTTC.

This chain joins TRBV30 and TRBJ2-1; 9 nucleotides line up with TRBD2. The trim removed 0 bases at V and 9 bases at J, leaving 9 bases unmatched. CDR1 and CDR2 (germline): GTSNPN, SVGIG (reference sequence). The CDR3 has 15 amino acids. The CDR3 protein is CAWSVVREGRGEQFF. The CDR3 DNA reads TGTGCCTGGAGTGTCGTGCGGGAGGGGAGAGGTGAGCAGTTCTTC. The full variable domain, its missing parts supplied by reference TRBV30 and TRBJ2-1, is SQTIHQWPATLVQPVGSPLSLECTVEGTSNPNLYWYRQAAGRGLQLLFYSVGIGQISSEVPQNLSASRPQDRQFILSSKKLLLSDSGFYLCAWSVVREGRGEQFFGPGTRLTVL.